This paragraph covers one TCR beta chain sequence. The antigen is not known. Trimming cost V 1 base and J 5 bases, with 14 bases left between them. CDR1 is SNHLY, CDR2 FYNNEI, per germline. This CDR3 is built from 15 residues. This entry comes from a study of cytomegalovirus exposure and HLA in healthy donors. The study ran its PCR with 60 Vbeta and 13 Jbeta primers. Assay used: immunoSEQ multiplex PCR; TCRdb lists only in-frame clones, some missing. The sample records more than 95,000 clones, 9.5% being singletons. Study findings and constraints: Later analysis reportedly placed an Asian-associated ancestry cluster below the roughly 700-donor mean in N-insertions. Many donors shared some public TCRs, even though most TCR sequences were rare.

The chain combines TRBV2 with TRBJ1-2; tentative D call: TRBD1 (6 bases). The TCR was taken from a man aged 25-45 years in good health and CMV-seronegative. The sample taken for sequencing was PBMCs. CDR3 in DNA: TGTGCCAGCAGTGAAGACAGGGCCGGGGGGTATGGCTACACCTTC. This encodes CASSEDRAGGYGYTF.